This T cell receptor (beta chain) is drawn from a study of blood T cell repertoires in COVID-19. Turning to the study itself: Sample material is recorded as cDNA or gDNA derived from T cells, B-cell-depleted T cells, or PBMCs.

Clones were read by immunoSEQ multiplex PCR, and TCRdb kept only the in-frame ones, dropping some. The sample has 200,000 to 250,000 clones, roughly four fifths seen once. J gave up 4 bases and V 5 bases, and 6 bases lay outside the gene matches. Germline lookup yields CDR1 SGHRS and CDR2 YFSETQ. The length of the CDR3 is 17 residues. The count of this clone is one. The V gene is TRBV5-1, the J gene TRBJ2-1, with 16 positions matching TRBD2. The sequenced material came from peripheral blood. This TCR came from a woman aged 30 to 39 who had recovered from COVID-19. The CDR3 is CASSSGLAGGGYNEQFF. CDR3 bases: TGCGCCAGCAGTTCGGGACTAGCGGGAGGGGGATACAATGAGCAGTTCTTC.